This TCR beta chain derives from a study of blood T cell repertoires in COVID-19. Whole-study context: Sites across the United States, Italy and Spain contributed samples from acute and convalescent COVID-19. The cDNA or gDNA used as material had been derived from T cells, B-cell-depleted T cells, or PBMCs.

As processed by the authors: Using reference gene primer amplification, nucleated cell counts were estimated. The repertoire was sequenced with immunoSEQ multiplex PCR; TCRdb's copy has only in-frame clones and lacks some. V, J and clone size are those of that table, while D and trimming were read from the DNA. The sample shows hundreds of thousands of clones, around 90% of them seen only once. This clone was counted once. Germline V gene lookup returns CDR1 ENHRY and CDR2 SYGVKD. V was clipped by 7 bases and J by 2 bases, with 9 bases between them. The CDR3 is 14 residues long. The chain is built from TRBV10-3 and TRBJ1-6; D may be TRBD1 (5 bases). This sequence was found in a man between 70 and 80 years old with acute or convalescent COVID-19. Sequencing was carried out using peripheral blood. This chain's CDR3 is CAITQGAYNSPLHF. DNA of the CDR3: TGTGCCATCACGCAGGGCGCCTATAATTCACCCCTCCACTTT.